This TCR gamma chain came from a study of gamma delta lymphoproliferative disorders and STAT genes. Study context: The LymphoTrack Dx TCRG Assay amplified gamma chains from at least 50 ng of genomic DNA.

TCRdb reprocessed the multiplex PCR reads through CATT. The table has roughly 4,100 gamma-chain clones, roughly 7.3% seen once. At least ten counts were recorded for this clone. Genomic DNA from isolated PBMCs served as the sequencing template. Germline V gene sequence: CDR1 EGSTGY, CDR2 YDSYTSSV. J gave up 12 bases and V 6 bases, and 4 bases lay outside the gene matches. The CDR3 sequence is 10 residues long. The source is a human donor in good health. The sample consisted of blood. J is TRGJP1 and V is TRGV4. Since TCRdb gives no J gene, matching the DNA to germline was used here to assign it. The CDR3 region has the DNA TGTGCCACCTGGAGCCGGTTCAAGATATTT. This gives the protein CATWSRFKIF.